The source of this TCR beta chain is a study of blood T cell repertoires in COVID-19. Study at large: The origin of the acute and convalescent COVID-19 samples was the United States, Italy and Spain. PBMCs, B-cell-depleted T cells, or T cells provided the cDNA or gDNA that made up the material.

This CDR3 spans 13 amino acids. Trimming pared 8 bases from V and 5 bases from J, leaving 15 bases between. Method: immunoSEQ multiplex PCR; TCRdb's copy keeps in-frame clones and lacks some. The table has under 200,000 clones, around 83% seen once; the top ten hold 7%. The clonotype comes from a woman aged 80 or older in a cohort sampled during active or convalescent COVID-19. The sample was peripheral blood. The chain uses TRBV12-3 or TRBV12-4 and TRBJ2-5; D might be TRBD2 (6 bases). CDR3 in amino acids: CASFILAVETQYF. The CDR3 nucleotides read TGTGCCAGCTTCATATTAGCGGTCGAGACCCAGTACTTC.